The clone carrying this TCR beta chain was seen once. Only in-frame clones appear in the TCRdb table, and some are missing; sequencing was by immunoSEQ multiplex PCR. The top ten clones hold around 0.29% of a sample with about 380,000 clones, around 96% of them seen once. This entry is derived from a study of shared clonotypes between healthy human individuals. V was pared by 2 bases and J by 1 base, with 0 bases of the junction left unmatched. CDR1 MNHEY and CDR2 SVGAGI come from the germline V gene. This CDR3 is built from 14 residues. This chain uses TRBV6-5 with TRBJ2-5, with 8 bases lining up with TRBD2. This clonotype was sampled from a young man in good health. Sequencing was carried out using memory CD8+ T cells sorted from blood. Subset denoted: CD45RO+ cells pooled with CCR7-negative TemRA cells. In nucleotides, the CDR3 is TGTGCCAGCAGTTACACTAGCGGCCAAGAGACCCAGTACTTC. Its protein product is CASSYTSGQETQYF.